Listed here is a single T cell receptor (beta chain). Original handling: Reference gene primer amplification gave estimated nucleated cell counts. Using immunoSEQ multiplex PCR, the repertoire was profiled, and TCRdb retains in-frame clones only, with some absent. That table is the source of V, J and clone size, and D and trimming were worked out from the DNA. The sample has about 210,000 clones; around 81% are singletons. The sample comes from a study of blood T cell repertoires in COVID-19. Study-level information: PBMCs, B-cell-depleted T cells, or T cells provided the cDNA or gDNA that made up the material.

Looked up from germline, CDR1 is GTSNPN and CDR2 is SVGIG (reference sequence). CDR3 length: 11 amino acids. V was pared by 2 bases and J by 5 bases, with 6 bases between. The receptor was isolated from a woman between 65 and 79 years old with acute or convalescent COVID-19. The rearrangement uses TRBV30 and TRBJ1-2; no reliable D call. Sequenced material: peripheral blood. DNA for the CDR3: TGTGCCTGGAGTCCGCGTTATGGCTACACCTTC. Translating it yields CAWSPRYGYTF.